This TCR beta chain was recorded in a study of read filtering for tumor transcriptome and immune sequencing. Study context: Patients were approximately 17 male and some 13 female, mean age 65.9 years, range roughly 45 to 85.

This clonotype was counted ten times or more. Its antigen is not identified. General study findings and limits: RNA-seq captured clonotypes less deeply and reliably than IR-seq.

The CDR3 has 16 amino acids. Germline V gene sequence: CDR1 LGHDT, CDR2 YNNKEL (reference sequence). V was shortened by 5 bases and J by 1 base, with 16 bases between the two germline ends. From 400 to 450 ng of RNA, a library with molecular barcoded alpha/delta and beta/gamma adaptors was made. TCRdb re-derived calls from the reads in MiXCR, one entry per CDR3 protein. Among 130,000 or so distinct CDR3 sequences, roughly 13% were seen once, and the ten largest hold 8% to 9%. This chain uses TRBV3-1 with TRBJ2-3; TRBD2 is a possible D gene (5 bases). Sequencing was carried out using a population of CD138-negative cells sorted from bone marrow. This receptor was obtained from a donor at least 40 years old with multiple myeloma. The CDR3 loop is CASSSRTVNRTDTQYF. As DNA, the CDR3 is TGTGCCAGCAGCTCCCGGACTGTTAACCGCACAGATACGCAGTATTTT.